These 8 T cell receptor beta chains share one sample of origin, sequenced in a study of T cell responses to AZD1222 COVID-19 vaccine. Profiling relied on immunoSEQ multiplex PCR, and the TCRdb table lists in-frame clones only, not all of them. Here the sample spans about 150,000 clones, approximately 90% being singletons. Sample: peripheral blood, taken on day 0 of AZD1222 vaccination. These receptors came from an adult in good health.

This chain joins TRBV5-4 and TRBJ1-4, with TRBD1 as a possible D gene (5 bases). This CDR3 comprises 15 residues. Trimming shortened V by 0 bases and J by 7 bases, and 13 bases separated the two germline ends. Germline CDR1 SGHNT, CDR2 YYREEE (reference sequence). The CDR3 loop is CASSLAGTGSEKLFF. CDR3 in DNA: TGTGCCAGCAGCTTGGCCGGGACGGGGAGTGAAAAACTGTTTTTT.

CDR3 in amino acids: CASSLEADSSRSYGYTF. The CDR3 bases are TGTGCCAGCTCACTTGAAGCAGATTCCTCAAGGTCCTATGGCTACACCTTC. The gene calls are TRBV18 and TRBJ1-2; D is undetermined. The V and J ends lost 4 bases and 4 bases respectively, with 22 bases between them. There are 17 residues in the CDR3. CDR1 is KGHSH, CDR2 LQKENI, per germline.

The CDR3 nucleotides are TGTGCCACCAGCAGGGGGGGGGATGGTTACGAGCAGTACTTC. Translating it yields CATSRGGDGYEQYF. V and J are TRBV15 and TRBJ2-7, with TRBD2 matching 7 bases. The CDR3 has 14 amino acids. Germline V CDR1 and CDR2: LNHNV, YYDKDF (reference sequence). The V gene end was trimmed by 3 bases and the J gene end by 4 bases; junction bases not matched to a gene: 6.

The chain recombines TRBV29-1 with TRBJ1-1, with D perhaps matching TRBD1 (6 bases). This CDR3 has 14 residues. Trimming took 7 bases from V and 0 from J, leaving 15 bases between them. The germline CDR1 and CDR2 sequences are SQVTM and ANQGSEA. Here the CDR3 DNA reads TGCAGCGCAAAAAGGACAGTGATGAACACTGAAGCTTTCTTT. Its translation is CSAKRTVMNTEAFF.

The chain couples TRBV3-1 (or the pseudogene TRBV3-2) to TRBJ1-1; D unresolved. The V gene's germline CDR1 is LGHDT and CDR2 YNNKEL (reference sequence). Trimming left V 0 bases short and J 0 bases short, with 8 bases between. The CDR3 covers 15 residues. CDR3 DNA sequence: TGTGCCAGCAGCCAAGATCTCGCCCTGAACACTGAAGCTTTCTTT. It codes for CASSQDLALNTEAFF.

V gene TRBV4-2 combines with J gene TRBJ2-2; no clear D. Germline V gene data show CDR1 as LGHNA and CDR2 as YNFKEQ. This CDR3 has 15 residues. V was shortened by 1 base and J by 4 bases, with 10 bases between the two germline ends. The CDR3 sequence is CASSQGRTGTGELFF. DNA for the CDR3: TGTGCCAGCAGCCAAGGGAGAACGGGCACCGGGGAGCTGTTTTTT.

V gene TRBV4-2 combines with J gene TRBJ2-3, with D perhaps assigned TRBD1 or TRBD2 (6 bases each). Germline-derived CDR1 and CDR2 are LGHNA and YNFKEQ. Trimming took 0 bases from V and 6 from J, leaving 22 bases between them. The CDR3 extends over 18 amino acids. CDR3 coding DNA: TGTGCCAGCAGCCAAGATTCTAAGGGGGGCCACTCACTGGATACGCAGTATTTT. This sequence encodes CASSQDSKGGHSLDTQYF.

The chain couples TRBV7-3 to TRBJ2-1; 7 bases line up with TRBD1. J lost 4 bases, V lost 5 bases, and 5 bases had no gene match. CDR3 size: 14 residues. Germline V gene lookup returns CDR1 SGHTA and CDR2 FQGTGA. The CDR3 region is CASSPGTAYNEQFF. The CDR3 DNA is TGTGCCAGCAGCCCCGGGACAGCTTACAATGAGCAGTTCTTC.